The subject of this entry is one T cell receptor (beta chain). What it recognizes is unknown. This entry belongs to a study of T cell repertoires in cytomegalovirus infection. Study-wide context: Shared public TCR beta signatures pointed to both CMV infection and a matching HLA type. The study, taken as a whole, reports: Clonotypes of TCR beta that were HLA-C-restricted and CMV-specific dominated the ex vivo response. CMV carriers with the relevant HLA were identified by cumulative public TCR beta family frequency.

TCRdb re-analysed the reads in MiXCR, keeping a single row per CDR3 protein. This table has hundreds of thousands of distinct CDR3 sequences, approximately 33% appearing once. V shed 1 base and J shed 0 bases, with 15 bases lying between them. Germline CDR1 is MGHRA and CDR2 is YSYEKL. The CDR3 length is 17 residues. The rearrangement uses TRBV4-1 and TRBJ1-2; no clear D gene. The sequencing sample was made of PBMCs. The sequence was obtained from a human donor in good health (CMV status not recorded). Some clones in this sample may be carry-over from other donors' samples. The CDR3 reads CASSQGLERYANYGYTF. In DNA, the CDR3 is TGCGCCAGCAGCCAAGGCCTTGAACGCTATGCTAACTATGGCTACACCTTC.